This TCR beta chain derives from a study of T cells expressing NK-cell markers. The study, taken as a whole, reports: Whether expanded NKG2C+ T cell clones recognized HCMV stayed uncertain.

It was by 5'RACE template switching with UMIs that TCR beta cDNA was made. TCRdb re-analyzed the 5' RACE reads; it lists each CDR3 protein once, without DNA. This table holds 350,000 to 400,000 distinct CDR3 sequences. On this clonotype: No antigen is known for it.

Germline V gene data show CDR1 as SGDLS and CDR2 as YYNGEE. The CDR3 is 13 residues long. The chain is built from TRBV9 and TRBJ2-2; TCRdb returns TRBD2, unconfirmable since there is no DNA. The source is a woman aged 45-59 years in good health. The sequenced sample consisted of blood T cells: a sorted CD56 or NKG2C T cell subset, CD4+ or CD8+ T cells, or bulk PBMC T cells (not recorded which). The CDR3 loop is CASSADSGGELFF.